The T cell receptor (beta chain) described here comes from a study of blood T cell repertoires in COVID-19. CDR3 length: 13 amino acids. Germline CDR1 and CDR2: SGHDN and FVKESK. Trimming took 0 bases from V and 5 from J, leaving 7 bases between them. TCRdb's table, derived via immunoSEQ multiplex PCR, lists solely in-frame clones and lacks some. The sample includes 250,000 to 350,000 clones, 70% to 90% seen only once; the top ten take 2.1%. The V call is TRBV14, the J call TRBJ2-5; D is unresolved. The sequence derives from a woman younger than 45 who had recovered from COVID-19. Sequenced: peripheral blood. CDR3 in DNA: TGTGCCAGCAGCCAAGAGGCGCGGGAGACCCAGTACTTC. Its protein is CASSQEARETQYF.